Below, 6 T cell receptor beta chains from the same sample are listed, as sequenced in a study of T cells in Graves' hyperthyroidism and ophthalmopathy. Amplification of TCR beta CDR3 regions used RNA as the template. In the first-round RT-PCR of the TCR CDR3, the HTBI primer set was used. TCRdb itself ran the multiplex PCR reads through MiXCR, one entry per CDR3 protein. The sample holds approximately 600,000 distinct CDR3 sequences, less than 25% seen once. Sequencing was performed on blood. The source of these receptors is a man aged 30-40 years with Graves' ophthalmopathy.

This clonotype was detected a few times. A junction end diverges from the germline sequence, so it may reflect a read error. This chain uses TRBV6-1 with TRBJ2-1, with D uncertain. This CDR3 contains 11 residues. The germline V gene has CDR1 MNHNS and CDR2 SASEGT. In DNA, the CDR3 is TGTGCCAGCAGGAAGGCGAATGAACAGTTCTTC. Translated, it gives CASRKANEQFF.

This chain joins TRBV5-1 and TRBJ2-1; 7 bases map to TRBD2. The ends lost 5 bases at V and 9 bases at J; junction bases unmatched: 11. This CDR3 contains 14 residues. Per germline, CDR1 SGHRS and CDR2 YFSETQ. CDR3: CASSSGSGGSEQFF. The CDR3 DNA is TGCGCCAGCAGTTCGGGGTCTGGCGGGAGTGAGCAGTTCTTC. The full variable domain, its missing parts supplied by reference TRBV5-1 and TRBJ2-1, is KAGVTQTPRYLIKTRGQQVTLSCSPISGHRSVSWYQQTPGQGLQFLFEYFSETQRNKGNFPGRFSGRQFSNSRSEMNVSTLELGDSALYLCASSSGSGGSEQFFGPGTRLTVL.

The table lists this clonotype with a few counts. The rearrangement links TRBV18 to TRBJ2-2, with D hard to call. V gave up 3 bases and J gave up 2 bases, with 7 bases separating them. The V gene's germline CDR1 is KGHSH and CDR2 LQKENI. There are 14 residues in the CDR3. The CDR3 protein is CASSPRINTGELFF. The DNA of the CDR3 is TGTGCCAGCTCACCTAGGATAAACACCGGGGAGCTGTTTTTT.

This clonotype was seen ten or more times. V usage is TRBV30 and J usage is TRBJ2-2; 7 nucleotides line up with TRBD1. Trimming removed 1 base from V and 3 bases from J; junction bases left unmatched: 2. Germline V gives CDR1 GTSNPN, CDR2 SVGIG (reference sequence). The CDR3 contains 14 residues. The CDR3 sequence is CAWSAGQYTGELFF. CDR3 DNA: TGTGCCTGGAGTGCGGGACAGTACACCGGGGAGCTGTTTTTT.

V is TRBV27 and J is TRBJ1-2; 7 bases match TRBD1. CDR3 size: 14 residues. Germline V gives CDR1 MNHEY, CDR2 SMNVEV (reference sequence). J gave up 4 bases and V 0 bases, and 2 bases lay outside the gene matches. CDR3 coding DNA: TGTGCCAGCAGTTTATCGACAGGGTCCTATGGCTACACCTTC. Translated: CASSLSTGSYGYTF.

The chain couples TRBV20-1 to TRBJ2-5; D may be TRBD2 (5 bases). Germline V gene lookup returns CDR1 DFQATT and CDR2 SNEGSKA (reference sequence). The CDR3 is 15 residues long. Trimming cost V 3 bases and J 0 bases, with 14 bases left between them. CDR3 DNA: TGCAGTGCTAGTAAAACGGACTGGTACCAAGAGACCCAGTACTTC. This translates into CSASKTDWYQETQYF.